This TCR beta chain emerged from a study of blood T cell dynamics during melanoma immunotherapy. Across the study: Metastatic melanoma patients received first-line pembrolizumab or nivolumab plus ipilimumab.

As regards this clone: Its specificity is not known.

The time point was: pre-treatment baseline. Blood was drawn before treatment and at week 3 after checkpoint blockade. Apart from a couple of fast progressors, RECIST 1.1 response was judged 12 weeks post-infusion. Some clones are missing from TCRdb's copy, which holds only in-frame ones; the method was immunoSEQ multiplex PCR. Among about 14,000 clones listed, approximately 90% were seen once. V was clipped by 4 bases and J by 0 bases, with 14 bases between them. This CDR3 has 16 residues. Germline values: CDR1 SGHKS, CDR2 YYEKEE (reference sequence). Study results and limitations: Unlike progressors, later disease-control patients had W3 repertoires gaining clonality or diversity.

The rearrangement links TRBV5-5 to TRBJ1-3, with a tentative D call TRBD1 (6 bases). Sequenced material: blood, taken from a patient treated with checkpoint blockade. The TCR was taken from a human donor with melanoma. The CDR3 bases are TGTGCCAGCAGCATGGGGACACCGAGCTCTGGAAACACCATATATTTT. Residues: CASSMGTPSSGNTIYF.